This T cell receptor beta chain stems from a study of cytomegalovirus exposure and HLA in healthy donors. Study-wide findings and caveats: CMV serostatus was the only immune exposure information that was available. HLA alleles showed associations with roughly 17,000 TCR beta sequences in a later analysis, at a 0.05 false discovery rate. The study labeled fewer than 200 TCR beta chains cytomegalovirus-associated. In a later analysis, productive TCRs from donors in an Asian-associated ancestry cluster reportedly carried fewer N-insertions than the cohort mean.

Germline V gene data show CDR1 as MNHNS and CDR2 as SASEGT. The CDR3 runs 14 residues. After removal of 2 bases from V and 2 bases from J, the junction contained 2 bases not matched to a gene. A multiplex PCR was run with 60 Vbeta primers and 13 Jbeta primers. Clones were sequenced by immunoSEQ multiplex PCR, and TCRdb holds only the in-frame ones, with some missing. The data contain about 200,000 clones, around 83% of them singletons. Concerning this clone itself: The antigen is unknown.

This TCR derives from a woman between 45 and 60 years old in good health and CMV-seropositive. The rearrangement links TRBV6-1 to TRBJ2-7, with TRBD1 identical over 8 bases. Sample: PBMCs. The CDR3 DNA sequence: TGTGCCAGCAGTGAAAAGGACAGGGCCTACGAGCAGTACTTC. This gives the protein CASSEKDRAYEQYF.